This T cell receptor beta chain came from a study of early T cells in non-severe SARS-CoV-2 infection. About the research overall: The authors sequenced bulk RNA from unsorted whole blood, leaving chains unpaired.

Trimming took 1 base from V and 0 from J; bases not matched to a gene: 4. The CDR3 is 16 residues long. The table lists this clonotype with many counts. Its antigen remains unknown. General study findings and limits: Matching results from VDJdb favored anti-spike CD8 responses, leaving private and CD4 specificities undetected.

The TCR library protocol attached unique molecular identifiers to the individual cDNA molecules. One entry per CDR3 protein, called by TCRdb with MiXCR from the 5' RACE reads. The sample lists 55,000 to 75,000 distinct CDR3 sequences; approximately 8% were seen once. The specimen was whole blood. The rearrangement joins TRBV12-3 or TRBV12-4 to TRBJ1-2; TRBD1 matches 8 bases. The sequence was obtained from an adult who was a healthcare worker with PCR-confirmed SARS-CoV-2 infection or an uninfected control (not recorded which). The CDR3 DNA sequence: TGTGCCAGCAGTTTAGGGACAGGGTCCGCTAACTATGGCTACACCTTC. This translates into CASSLGTGSANYGYTF.